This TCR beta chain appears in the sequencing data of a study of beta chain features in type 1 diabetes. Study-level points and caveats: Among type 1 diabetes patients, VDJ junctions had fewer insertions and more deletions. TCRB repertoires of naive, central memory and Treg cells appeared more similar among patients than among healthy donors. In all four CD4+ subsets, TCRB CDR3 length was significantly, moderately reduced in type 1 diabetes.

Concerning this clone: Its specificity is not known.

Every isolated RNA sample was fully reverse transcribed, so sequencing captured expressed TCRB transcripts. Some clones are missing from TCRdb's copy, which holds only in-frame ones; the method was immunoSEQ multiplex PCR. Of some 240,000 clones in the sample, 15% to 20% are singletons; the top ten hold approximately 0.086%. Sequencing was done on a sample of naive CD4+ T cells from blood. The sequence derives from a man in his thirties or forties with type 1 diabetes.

The CDR3 loop reads CASSLQSGDYNEQFF. CDR3 nucleotides: TGTGCCAGCAGCTTACAAAGCGGGGATTACAATGAGCAGTTCTTC. This chain links TRBV7-3 with TRBJ2-1, with TRBD2 matching 7 bases. CDR1 and CDR2 (germline): SGHTA, FQGTGA. With 2 bases clipped from V and 4 bases from J, the junction kept 5 bases outside the gene matches. The CDR3 totals 15 residues.